The next 29 T cell receptor beta chains were all read from a single sample in a study of Graves' ophthalmopathy and Graves' hyperthyroidism. CDR3 regions of TCR beta were amplified from RNA transcripts. HTBI primers primed a first-round RT-PCR, and a second-round multiplex PCR followed. One entry per CDR3 protein, called by TCRdb with MiXCR from the multiplex PCR reads. The sample has about 1.1 million distinct CDR3 sequences, 36% seen once. Source material: peripheral blood or thyroid tissue (not recorded which). Receptors were obtained from an adult man with Graves' hyperthyroidism.

Many counts were recorded for this clonotype. The V gene is TRBV14, the J gene TRBJ2-7; 9 positions match TRBD1. This CDR3 region has 15 residues. Trimming removed 4 bases from V and 3 bases from J; junction bases left unmatched: 7. The germline V gene encodes CDR1 SGHDN and CDR2 FVKESK. CDR3 coding DNA: TGTGCCAGCAGCCGAGGTTGGGACAGGGTCTACGAGCAGTACTTC. It codes for CASSRGWDRVYEQYF.

This clonotype was detected ten times or more. The chain employs TRBV29-1 and TRBJ1-6; maybe TRBD1 (6 bases). CDR1 SQVTM and CDR2 ANQGSEA come from the germline V gene. V lost 7 bases to trimming and J lost 9 bases, with 19 bases between them. This CDR3 region has 14 residues. The CDR3, as DNA: TGCAGCGCTATAACGGGGGGCGAGGGTTCACCCCTCCACTTT. This encodes CSAITGGEGSPLHF.

This clonotype came up a few times. This sequence joins TRBV12-3 or TRBV12-4 and TRBJ1-4; D is unresolved. The length of the CDR3 is 14 residues. Trimming took off 3 bases at V and 6 bases at J, with 11 bases between the two ends. CDR3 nucleotide sequence: TGTGCCAGCAGTTTTTCCCCGGTCGATGAAAAACTGTTTTTT. Residues: CASSFSPVDEKLFF.

This clonotype was seen many times. The V and J genes are TRBV14 and TRBJ1-4; 8 bases map to TRBD1. The ends lost 4 bases at V and 0 bases at J; junction bases unmatched: 10. The germline gives CDR1 SGHDN, CDR2 FVKESK. This CDR3 has 18 amino acids. This CDR3 reads CASSPKVGQATTNEKLFF. DNA for the CDR3: TGTGCCAGCAGCCCGAAGGTGGGACAGGCTACAACTAATGAAAAACTGTTTTTT.

In its sample, this clonotype was seen many times. V and J are TRBV7-2 and TRBJ1-3; the D gene is possibly TRBD1 (6 bases). Trimming removed 5 bases at V and 2 bases at J, with 16 bases between. In germline, CDR1 is SGHTA, CDR2 FQGNSA. This CDR3 comprises 16 residues. This CDR3 is CASSLWDTGTGNTIYF. The CDR3 DNA sequence: TGTGCCAGCAGCCTATGGGACACAGGGACTGGAAACACCATATATTTT.

This clonotype was recorded many times. The V and J genes are TRBV7-8 and TRBJ1-1; D might be TRBD1 (5 bases). The germline V gene encodes CDR1 SGHVS and CDR2 FQNEAQ. The V end was cut by 8 bases, the J end by 1 base, with 14 bases between. This CDR3 is built from 14 residues. CDR3 sequence reads: CASGGTAENTEAFF. The CDR3 coding sequence is TGTGCCAGCGGGGGGACCGCCGAGAACACTGAAGCTTTCTTT.

The chain carries TRBV12-3 or TRBV12-4 and TRBJ2-7, with D perhaps matching TRBD2 (6 bases). The length of the CDR3 is 15 residues. The ends were cut back, 7 bases at V and 0 bases at J, with 16 bases in the middle. CDR3 region: CASKWDSRSSYEQYF. CDR3 nucleotide sequence: TGTGCCAGCAAGTGGGACTCCCGGAGCTCCTACGAGCAGTACTTC.

Remarks on this clonotype: The junction shows a germline mismatch at one end, possibly a read error. This rearrangement joins TRBV2 to TRBJ2-2, with 8 bases fitting TRBD1. Germline V CDR1 and CDR2: SNHLY, FYNNEI. CDR3 length equals 9 residues. The CDR3 region is CASRDRGFF. The CDR3 DNA sequence: TGTGCCAGCAGAGACAGGGGTTTCTTT.

In its sample, this clonotype was seen many times. The V call is TRBV9, the J call TRBJ2-7, with D perhaps TRBD1 (6 bases). The length of the CDR3 is 15 residues. Trimming shortened V by 0 bases and J by 0 bases, and 10 bases separated the two germline ends. The germline gives CDR1 SGDLS, CDR2 YYNGEE. The DNA for the CDR3 is TGTGCCAGCAGCGTAGACACAGGGAGCTCCTACGAGCAGTACTTC. Translated: CASSVDTGSSYEQYF. The full variable domain, its missing parts supplied by reference TRBV9 and TRBJ2-7, is DSGVTQTPKHLITATGQRVTLRCSPRSGDLSVYWYQQSLDQGLQFLIQYYNGEERAKGNILERFSAQQFPDLHSELNLSSLELGDSALYFCASSVDTGSSYEQYFGPGTRLTVT.

The V and J genes are TRBV12-3 or TRBV12-4 and TRBJ2-5; no firm D call. The CDR3 spans 15 residues. Between the trimmed V and J ends, which lost 3 bases and 1 base, there was a span of 12 bases. The chain's CDR3 is CASSFGQTAQETQYF. CDR3 nucleotides: TGTGCCAGCAGTTTTGGCCAGACTGCCCAAGAGACCCAGTACTTC.

This clonotype was picked up a small number of times. The chain is built from TRBV7-9 and TRBJ1-1; D uncertain. Germline V gene data show CDR1 as SEHNR and CDR2 as FQNEAQ (reference sequence). Trimming stripped 1 base from V and 8 bases from J, with 8 bases between. There are 12 residues in the CDR3. CDR3 residues: CASSLDPGEAFF. In nucleotides, the CDR3 is TGTGCCAGCAGCTTAGATCCAGGAGAAGCTTTCTTT.

As concerns this clonotype: Here the CDR3 omits its conserved ending phenylalanine or tryptophan, so a read error is the likely source. The DNA is omitted, as the CDR3 cannot be located on it reliably, and the CDR3 follows TCRdb's listing. The V and J genes are TRBV15 and TRBJ2-6. CDR1 and CDR2 from the germline V gene are LNHNV and YYDKDF (reference sequence). Both ends counted, the CDR3 spans 10 residues. CDR3 sequence: CATSRAGPNT.

The V call is TRBV20-1, the J call TRBJ2-3; 7 bases fit TRBD1. Germline CDR1 is DFQATT and CDR2 is SNEGSKA (reference sequence). V dropped 6 bases and J dropped 1; count of bases not matched to a gene: 7. The length of the CDR3 is 14 residues. CDR3 in DNA: TGCAGTGCCCCCTGGGACAGCCGCACAGATACGCAGTATTTT. Its translation: CSAPWDSRTDTQYF.

Ten or more counts support this clonotype. CDR3 amino acids: CASSPSGGGQQELFF. CDR3 DNA: TGTGCCAGCAGTCCCTCGGGAGGCGGACAGCAGGAGCTGTTTTTT. This rearrangement joins TRBV12-3 or TRBV12-4 to TRBJ2-2, with a weak D call TRBD2 (7 bases). Trimming removed 5 bases at V and 10 bases at J, with 20 bases between. The CDR3 runs to 15 residues.

V is TRBV15 and J is TRBJ2-7; possibly TRBD2 for D (5 bases). Germline V gives CDR1 LNHNV, CDR2 YYDKDF (reference sequence). V was cut by 3 bases and J by 7 bases, with 22 bases left in between. The CDR3 extends over 16 amino acids. The CDR3 DNA sequence: TGTGCCACCAGCAGGGGTGACTATCTGCCGCCCAATGAGCAGTACTTC. It yields the protein CATSRGDYLPPNEQYF.

The chain carries TRBV5-1 and TRBJ2-5; D may be TRBD1 (5 bases). Trimming removed 4 bases at V and 1 base at J, with 14 bases between. Germline lookup yields CDR1 SGHRS and CDR2 YFSETQ. This CDR3 is 15 amino acids long. Here the CDR3 reads CASSLRQPVQETQYF. The CDR3 coding sequence is TGCGCCAGCAGCCTAAGACAGCCCGTCCAAGAGACCCAGTACTTC.

This clonotype appeared a few times. The chain carries TRBV27 and TRBJ1-5, with TRBD1 matching over 9 bases. V dropped 5 bases and J dropped 4; count of bases not matched to a gene: 9. The germline CDR1 and CDR2 sequences are MNHEY and SMNVEV (reference sequence). There are 16 residues in the CDR3. The CDR3 DNA follows: TGTGCCAGCAGTCCAACCGGGACAGGGAGGAATCAGCCCCAGCATTTT. Protein: CASSPTGTGRNQPQHF.

The rearrangement joins TRBV29-1 to TRBJ2-5; D gene unclear. This CDR3 is 14 amino acids long. With 4 bases removed from V and 1 base from J, the gap between germline ends came to 13 bases. Germline CDR1 is SQVTM and CDR2 is ANQGSEA. The CDR3 loop reads CSVGSQVAQETQYF. In nucleotides, the CDR3 is TGCAGCGTTGGAAGCCAGGTGGCCCAAGAGACCCAGTACTTC.

This clonotype was detected ten times or more. This chain links TRBV6-5 with TRBJ2-5; 10 bases line up with TRBD1. Trimming at V came to 10 bases and at J to 7 bases, leaving 12 bases not matched to a gene. CDR3 length: 14 amino acids. Germline V gene sequence: CDR1 MNHEY, CDR2 SVGAGI. Here the CDR3 reads CAIGRDRGLGTQYF. CDR3 DNA: TGTGCCATCGGAAGGGACAGGGGTCTGGGGACCCAGTACTTC.

Worth noting for this clonotype: An end of the junction differs from the germline gene, which may be a read error. The rearrangement joins TRBV10-3 to TRBJ1-5, with 11 bases matching TRBD1. CDR1 is ENHRY, CDR2 SYGVKD, per germline. CDR3 size: 16 residues. Here the CDR3 reads CASSRTGGPSNQPQHF. DNA of the CDR3: TGTGCCAGCAGTCGGACAGGGGGCCCTAGCAATCAGCCCCAGCATTTT.

This clonotype has only a few counts. The rearrangement joins TRBV6-5 to TRBJ1-5; the D gene is possibly TRBD1 (5 bases). This CDR3 comprises 13 residues. The germline gives CDR1 MNHEY, CDR2 SVGAGI. V lost 5 bases to trimming and J lost 5 bases, with 10 bases between them. Here the CDR3 DNA reads TGTGCCAGCAGTCGGACAATTGATCAGCCCCAGCATTTT. Encoded protein: CASSRTIDQPQHF.

Details on this clonotype: This may stem from a read error, because a much larger clone lies one nucleotide away. The CDR3 loop is CASSTAPASYEQHF. The CDR3 bases are TGTGCCAGTAGTACAGCCCCGGCGTCCTACGAGCAGCACTTC. The chain employs TRBV19 and TRBJ2-7; D is ambiguous. Looked up from germline, CDR1 is LNHDA and CDR2 is SQIVND (reference sequence). CDR3 length equals 14 residues.

In this sample, this clonotype turned up many times. The gene calls are TRBV6-4 and TRBJ1-5; D remains ambiguous. V lost 2 bases, J lost 6 bases, and 11 bases lay in between. Germline CDR1 MRHNA, CDR2 SNTAGT. The CDR3 extends over 14 amino acids. CDR3 in amino acids: CASSDPRRGQPQHF. CDR3 DNA: TGTGCCAGCAGTGACCCAAGACGAGGTCAGCCCCAGCATTTT.

This rearrangement joins TRBV6-5 to TRBJ1-2; TRBD1 might be the D (6 bases). V was shortened by 6 bases and J by 3 bases, with 17 bases between the two germline ends. The germline V gene has CDR1 MNHEY and CDR2 SVGAGI. The CDR3 runs 15 residues. The CDR3, as DNA: TGTGCCAGCAGGCACCTTTTGGGGGCGGACTATGGCTACACCTTC. It codes for CASRHLLGADYGYTF.

This clonotype appeared many times. As DNA, the CDR3 is TGTGCCAGCAGTTACTCGACGGGCAGCAACTATGGCTACACCTTC. This encodes CASSYSTGSNYGYTF. The V gene is TRBV6-6, the J gene TRBJ1-2; unclear D gene. Germline loops: CDR1 MNHNY, CDR2 SVGAGI (reference sequence). The V end was cut by 0 bases, the J end by 2 bases, with 10 bases between. This CDR3 spans 15 amino acids.

Regarding this clonotype: The conserved closing phenylalanine or tryptophan is absent in this CDR3, likely reflecting a read error. The DNA is left out, because the CDR3 cannot be placed on it with certainty; the CDR3 is given as TCRdb lists it. The V and J genes are TRBV7-8 and TRBJ2-7; TRBD2, as called in the table, went unchecked against the DNA. The germline gives CDR1 SGHVS, CDR2 FQNEAQ. Counting both end residues, the CDR3 totals 9 amino acids. CDR3 in amino acids: CASSLALAG.

Comment on this clonotype: A single base separates this from a much larger clone, so it may be a read error. The final CDR3 position lacks the conserved phenylalanine or tryptophan, pointing to a likely read error. The CDR3 loop is CSARAAYQETQYL. As DNA, the CDR3 is TGCAGTGCTAGAGCCGCATACCAAGAGACCCAGTACCTC. This chain joins TRBV20-1 and TRBJ2-5; D unclear. With 1 base removed from V and 0 bases from J, the gap between germline ends came to 6 bases. The CDR3 has 13 residues. Germline CDR1 is DFQATT and CDR2 is SNEGSKA (reference sequence).

This clonotype was seen only a few times. The chain couples TRBV12-3 or TRBV12-4 to TRBJ1-1; 7 bases map to TRBD1. The junction had 7 bases not matched to a gene; V was cut back by 6 bases and J by 6 bases. This CDR3 is 13 amino acids long. The CDR3 protein is CASSLGQWAEAFF. The CDR3 DNA follows: TGTGCCAGCAGCTTGGGACAGTGGGCTGAAGCTTTCTTT.

In its sample, this clonotype was seen a few times. A read error may explain this, as a much larger clone is one base away. The rearrangement uses TRBV2 and TRBJ2-7, with D possibly TRBD1 on 5 matching bases. The CDR3 is 11 amino acids. Germline CDR1 is SNHLY and CDR2 is FYNNEI. Trimming removed 6 bases from V and 8 bases from J, with 11 bases in between. The CDR3 here is CASRKTGQQYF. CDR3 bases: TGTGCCAGCAGGAAAACAGGCCAGCAGTACTTC.